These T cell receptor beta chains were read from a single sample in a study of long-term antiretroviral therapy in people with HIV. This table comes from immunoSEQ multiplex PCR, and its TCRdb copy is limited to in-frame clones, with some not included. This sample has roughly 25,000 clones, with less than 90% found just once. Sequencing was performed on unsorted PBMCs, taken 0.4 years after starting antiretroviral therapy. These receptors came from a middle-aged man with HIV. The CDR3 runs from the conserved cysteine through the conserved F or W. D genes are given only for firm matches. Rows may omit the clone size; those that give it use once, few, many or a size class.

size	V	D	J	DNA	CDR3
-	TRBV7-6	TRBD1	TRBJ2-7	TGTGCCAGCAGCTTAGCGCTCACAGGGGGGACCCGGGCTTACGAGCAGTACTTC	CASSLALTGGTRAYEQYF
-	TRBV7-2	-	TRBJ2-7	TGTGCCAGCAGCCTCCCCCCCTGGGAGCAGTACTTC	CASSLPPWEQYF
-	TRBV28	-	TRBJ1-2	TGTGCCAGCATCTCCCCGGGGACCGTCACCGTTGGCTACACCTTC	CASISPGTVTVGYTF
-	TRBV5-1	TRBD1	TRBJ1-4	TGCGCCAGCAGCTCAACAGGGGGCGCGGGTGAAAAACTGTTTTTT	CASSSTGGAGEKLFF
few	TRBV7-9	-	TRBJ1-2	TGTGCCAGCAGCTCCGTCGGGACCGGTTTTACATACACCTTC	CASSSVGTGFTYTF
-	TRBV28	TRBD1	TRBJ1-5	TGTGCCAGCGCATCCCGGGGACAGAACTATCAGCCCCAGCATTTT	CASASRGQNYQPQHF
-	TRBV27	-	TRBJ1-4	TGTGCCAGCAGTTTGGCGGGGGCCGCTAATGAAAAACTGTTTTTT	CASSLAGAANEKLFF
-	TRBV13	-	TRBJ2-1	TGTGCCAGCAGGGCGCGGAGGAGTGGCTCCTACAATGAACAGTTCTTC	CASRARRSGSYNEQFF
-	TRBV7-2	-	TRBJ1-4	TGTGCCAGCAGCTCCGATCCCACTGAAAAACTGTTTTTT	CASSSDPTEKLFF
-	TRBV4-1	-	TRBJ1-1	TGCGCCAGCAGCCAACGGGCACAGGCGAACACTGAAGCTTTCTTT	CASSQRAQANTEAFF
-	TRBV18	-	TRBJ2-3	TGTGCCAGCTCACCATTGGGGGGCGGTGGCACAGATACGCAGTATTTT	CASSPLGGGGTDTQYF
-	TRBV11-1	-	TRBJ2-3	TGTGCCAGCAGCTTAGGGGTCCGGGAGTACACAGATACGCAGTATTTT	CASSLGVREYTDTQYF
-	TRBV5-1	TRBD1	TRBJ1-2	TGCGCCAGCAGCTTAGACGGACAGGGAAACTATGGCTACACCTTC	CASSLDGQGNYGYTF
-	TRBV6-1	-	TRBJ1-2	TGTGCCAGCAGTGAGGAGGGGTCCGAGGTTAGTGGCTACACCTTC	CASSEEGSEVSGYTF
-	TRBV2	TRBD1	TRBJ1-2	TGTGCCAGCAGTAGTGGTCAGGGGGTGGGCAAAAACTATGGCTACACCTTC	CASSSGQGVGKNYGYTF
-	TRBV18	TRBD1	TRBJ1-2	TGTGCCAGCTCACCCCGGTCAGGGGGAAACTATGGCTACACCTTC	CASSPRSGGNYGYTF
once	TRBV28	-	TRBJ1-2	TGTGCCAGCAGTTTCCCTCAGGCCCAAGCGGAGGGTGGCTACACCTTC	CASSFPQAQAEGGYTF
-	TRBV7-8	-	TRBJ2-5	TGTGCCAGCAGCTTGACCGGGGAGGAGACCCAGTACTTC	CASSLTGEETQYF
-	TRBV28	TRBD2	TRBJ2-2	TGTGCCAGCAGTTTTCCAGCTAGCGGGGCGACGAACACCGGGGAGCTGTTTTTT	CASSFPASGATNTGELFF
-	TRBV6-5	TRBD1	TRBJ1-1	TGTGCCAGCAGTTACTCCGGGACAGGAAACACTGAAGCTTTCTTT	CASSYSGTGNTEAFF
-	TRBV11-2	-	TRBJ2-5	TGTGCCAGCTCCCGTTCCGGGACACCGGCGGCGGAGACCCAGTACTTC	CASSRSGTPAAETQYF
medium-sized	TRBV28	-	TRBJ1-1	TGTGCCAGCAGTTTACCCACATCGGCTCTGAACACTGAAGCTTTCTTT	CASSLPTSALNTEAFF
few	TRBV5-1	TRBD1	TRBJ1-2	TGCGCCAGCAGCTGGGGACAGGGGGCTGGCTACACCTTC	CASSWGQGAGYTF
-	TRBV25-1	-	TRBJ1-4	TGTGCCAGCAGTCATAGACAGACTCAGTATGAAAAACTGTTTTTT	CASSHRQTQYEKLFF
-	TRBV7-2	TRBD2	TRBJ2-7	TGTGCCAGCAGCAAAGGACTAGCGGGGGCGACCGAGCAGTACTTC	CASSKGLAGATEQYF
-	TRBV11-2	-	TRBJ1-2	TGTGCCAGCAGCTTAGGGGGGCGCGGAAACTATGGCTACACCTTC	CASSLGGRGNYGYTF
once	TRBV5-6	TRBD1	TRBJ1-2	TGTGCCAGCAGCTTGGGGGGGACAGTGAACTATGGCTACACCTTC	CASSLGGTVNYGYTF
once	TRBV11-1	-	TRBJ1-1	TGTGCCAGCAGTTTGGTGCGTTACACTGAAGCTTTCTTT	CASSLVRYTEAFF
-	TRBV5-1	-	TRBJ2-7	TGCGCCAGCAGCCTGGACAGCGTCATCTCCTACGAGCAGTACTTC	CASSLDSVISYEQYF
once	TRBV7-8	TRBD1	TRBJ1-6	TGTGCCAGCAGCTTAGCAACAGGGGAGGGTTCACCCCTCCACTTT	CASSLATGEGSPLHF
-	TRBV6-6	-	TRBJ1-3	TGTGCCAGCAGTACACAGGCTCGCTCTGGAAACACCATATATTTT	CASSTQARSGNTIYF